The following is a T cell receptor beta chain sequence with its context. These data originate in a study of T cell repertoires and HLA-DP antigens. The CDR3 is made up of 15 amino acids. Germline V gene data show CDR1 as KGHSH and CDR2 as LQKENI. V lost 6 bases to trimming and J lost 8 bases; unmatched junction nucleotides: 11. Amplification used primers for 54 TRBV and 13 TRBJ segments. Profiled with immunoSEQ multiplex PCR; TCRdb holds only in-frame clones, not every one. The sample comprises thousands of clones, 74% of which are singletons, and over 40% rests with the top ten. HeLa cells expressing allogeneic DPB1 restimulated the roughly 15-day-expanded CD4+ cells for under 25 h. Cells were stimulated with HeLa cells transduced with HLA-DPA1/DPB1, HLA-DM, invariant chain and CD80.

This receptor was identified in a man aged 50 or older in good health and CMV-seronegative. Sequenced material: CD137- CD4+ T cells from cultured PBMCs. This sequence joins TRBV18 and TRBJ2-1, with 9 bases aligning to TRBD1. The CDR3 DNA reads TGTGCCAGCTCCCTTACAGGGGGCTCTTGGGATGAGCAGTTCTTC. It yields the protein CASSLTGGSWDEQFF.